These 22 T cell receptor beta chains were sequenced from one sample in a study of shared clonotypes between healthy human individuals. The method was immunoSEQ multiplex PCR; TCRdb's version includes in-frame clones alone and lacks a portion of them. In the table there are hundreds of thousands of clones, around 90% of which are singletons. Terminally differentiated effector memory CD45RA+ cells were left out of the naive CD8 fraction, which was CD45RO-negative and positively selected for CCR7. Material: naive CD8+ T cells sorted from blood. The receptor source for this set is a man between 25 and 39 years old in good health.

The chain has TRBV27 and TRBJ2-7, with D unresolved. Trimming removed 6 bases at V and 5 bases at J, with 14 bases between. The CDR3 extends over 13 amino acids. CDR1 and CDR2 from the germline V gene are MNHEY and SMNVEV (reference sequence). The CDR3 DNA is TGTGCCAGCAGGGCTACAGCCCTCGACGAGCAGTACTTC. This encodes CASRATALDEQYF.

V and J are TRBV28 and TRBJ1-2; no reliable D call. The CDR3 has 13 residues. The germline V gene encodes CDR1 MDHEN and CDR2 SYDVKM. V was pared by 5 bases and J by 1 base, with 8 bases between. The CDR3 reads CASSMGINYGYTF. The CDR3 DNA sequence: TGTGCCAGCAGTATGGGGATTAACTATGGCTACACCTTC.

CDR3 coding DNA: TGTGCCAGCAGCGACTGGGACAGGCCGAATGAAAAACTGTTTTTT. Encoded protein: CASSDWDRPNEKLFF. The J gene is TRBJ1-4, the V gene TRBV9, with 8 bases aligning to TRBD1. CDR1 is SGDLS, CDR2 YYNGEE, per germline. CDR3 length equals 15 residues. V dropped 3 bases and J dropped 5; count of bases not matched to a gene: 6.

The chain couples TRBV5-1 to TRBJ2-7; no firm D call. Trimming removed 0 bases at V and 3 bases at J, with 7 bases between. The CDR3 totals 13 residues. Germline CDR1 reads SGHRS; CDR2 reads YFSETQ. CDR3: CASSLGMVYEQYF. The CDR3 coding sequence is TGCGCCAGCAGCTTGGGAATGGTCTACGAGCAGTACTTC.

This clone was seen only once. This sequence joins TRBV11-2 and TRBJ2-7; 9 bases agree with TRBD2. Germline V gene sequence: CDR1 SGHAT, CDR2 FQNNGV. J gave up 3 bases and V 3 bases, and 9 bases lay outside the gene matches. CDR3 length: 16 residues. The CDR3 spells CASSFSLAGDHYEQYF. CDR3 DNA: TGTGCCAGCAGCTTCTCATTAGCGGGAGACCACTACGAGCAGTACTTC.

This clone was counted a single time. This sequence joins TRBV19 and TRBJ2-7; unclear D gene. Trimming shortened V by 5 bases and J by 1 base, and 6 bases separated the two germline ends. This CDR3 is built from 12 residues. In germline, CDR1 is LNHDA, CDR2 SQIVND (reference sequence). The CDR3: CASSSRSYEQYF. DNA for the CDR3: TGTGCCAGTAGTTCCCGATCCTACGAGCAGTACTTC.

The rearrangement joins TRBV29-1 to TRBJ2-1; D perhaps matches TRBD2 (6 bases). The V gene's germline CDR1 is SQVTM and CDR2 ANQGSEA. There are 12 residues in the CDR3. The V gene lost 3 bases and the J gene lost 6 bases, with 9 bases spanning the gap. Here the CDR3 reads CSVEELANEQFF. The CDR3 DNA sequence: TGCAGCGTTGAGGAACTAGCCAATGAGCAGTTCTTC.

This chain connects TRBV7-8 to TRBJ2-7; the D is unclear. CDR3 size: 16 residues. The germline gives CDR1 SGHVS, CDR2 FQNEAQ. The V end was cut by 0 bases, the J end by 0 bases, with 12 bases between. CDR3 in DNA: TGTGCCAGCAGCTTAGCGGCGGCAGATTTCTCCTACGAGCAGTACTTC. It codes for CASSLAAADFSYEQYF.

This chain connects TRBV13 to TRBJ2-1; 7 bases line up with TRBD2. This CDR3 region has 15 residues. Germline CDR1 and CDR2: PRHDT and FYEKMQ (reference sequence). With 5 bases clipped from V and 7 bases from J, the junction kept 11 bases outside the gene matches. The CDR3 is CASSPRGGGSNEQFF. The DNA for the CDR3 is TGTGCCAGCAGCCCCCGCGGTGGCGGGAGTAATGAGCAGTTCTTC.

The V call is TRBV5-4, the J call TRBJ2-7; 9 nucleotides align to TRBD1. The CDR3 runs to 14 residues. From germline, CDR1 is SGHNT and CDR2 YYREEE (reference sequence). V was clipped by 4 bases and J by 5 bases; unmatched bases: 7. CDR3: CASSLRDRAHEQYF. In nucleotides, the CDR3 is TGTGCCAGCAGCCTCCGGGACAGGGCCCACGAGCAGTACTTC. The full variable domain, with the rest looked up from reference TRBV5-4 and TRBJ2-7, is ETGVTQSPTHLIKTRGQQVTLRCSSQSGHNTVSWYQQALGQGPQFIFQYYREEENGRGNFPPRFSGLQFPNYSSELNVNALELDDSALYLCASSLRDRAHEQYFGPGTRLTVT.

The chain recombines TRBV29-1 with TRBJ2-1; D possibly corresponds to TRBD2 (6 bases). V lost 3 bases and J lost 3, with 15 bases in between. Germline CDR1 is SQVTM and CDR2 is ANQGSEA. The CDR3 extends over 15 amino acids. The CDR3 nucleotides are TGCAGCGTTGATGAGGCGGGAACGAGCTACAATGAGCAGTTCTTC. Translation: CSVDEAGTSYNEQFF.

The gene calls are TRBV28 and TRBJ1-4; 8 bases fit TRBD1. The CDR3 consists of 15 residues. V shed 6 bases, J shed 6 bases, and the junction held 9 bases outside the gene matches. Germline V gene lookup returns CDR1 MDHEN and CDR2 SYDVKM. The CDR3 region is CASSPGTGRDEKLFF. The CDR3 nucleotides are TGTGCCAGCAGCCCCGGGACAGGACGGGATGAAAAACTGTTTTTT.

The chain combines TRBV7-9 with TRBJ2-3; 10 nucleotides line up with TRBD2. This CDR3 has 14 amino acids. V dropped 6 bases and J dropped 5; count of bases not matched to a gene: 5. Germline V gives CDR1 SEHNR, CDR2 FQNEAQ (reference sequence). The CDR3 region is CASRKREGEDTQYF. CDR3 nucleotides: TGTGCCAGCAGGAAGCGGGAGGGAGAAGATACGCAGTATTTT.

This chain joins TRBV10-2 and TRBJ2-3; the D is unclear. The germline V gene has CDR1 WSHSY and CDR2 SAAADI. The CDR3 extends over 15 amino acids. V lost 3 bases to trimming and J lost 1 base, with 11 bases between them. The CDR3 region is CASSDNSWGTDTQYF. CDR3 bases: TGCGCCAGCAGTGACAACAGTTGGGGCACAGATACGCAGTATTTT.

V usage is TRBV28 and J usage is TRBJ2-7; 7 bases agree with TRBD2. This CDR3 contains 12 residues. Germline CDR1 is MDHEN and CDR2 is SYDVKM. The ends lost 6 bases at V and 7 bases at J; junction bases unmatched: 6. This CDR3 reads CASSFVAGEQYF. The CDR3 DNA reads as TGTGCCAGCAGCTTTGTAGCGGGTGAGCAGTACTTC.

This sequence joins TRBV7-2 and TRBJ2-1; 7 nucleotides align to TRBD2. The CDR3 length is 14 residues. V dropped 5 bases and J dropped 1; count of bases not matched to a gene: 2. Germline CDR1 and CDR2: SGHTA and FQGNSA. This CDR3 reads CASSILASYNEQFF. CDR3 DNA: TGTGCCAGCAGCATACTAGCGTCCTACAATGAGCAGTTCTTC.

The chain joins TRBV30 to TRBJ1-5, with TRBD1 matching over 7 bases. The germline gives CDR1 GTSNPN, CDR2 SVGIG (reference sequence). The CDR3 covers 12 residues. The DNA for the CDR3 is TGTGCTTGGGACAGCTACAATCAGCCCCAGCATTTT. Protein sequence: CAWDSYNQPQHF.

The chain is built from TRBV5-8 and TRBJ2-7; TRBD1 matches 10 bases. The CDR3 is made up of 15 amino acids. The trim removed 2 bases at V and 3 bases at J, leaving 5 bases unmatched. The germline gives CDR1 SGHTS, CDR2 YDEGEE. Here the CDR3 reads CASSFYRDRGYEQYF. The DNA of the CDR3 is TGTGCCAGCAGCTTTTACCGGGACAGGGGCTACGAGCAGTACTTC.

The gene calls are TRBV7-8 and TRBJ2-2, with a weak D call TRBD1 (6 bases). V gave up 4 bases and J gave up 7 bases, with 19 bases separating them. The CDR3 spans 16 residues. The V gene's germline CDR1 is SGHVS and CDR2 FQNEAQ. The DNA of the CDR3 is TGTGCCAGCAGCTCTGCGGTCGGCAGGGGAGTCGGGGAGCTGTTTTTT. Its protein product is CASSSAVGRGVGELFF.

CDR3 region: CAARTGIYEQYF. DNA for the CDR3: TGTGCAGCCCGGACAGGGATCTACGAGCAGTACTTC. The J gene is TRBJ2-7, the V gene TRBV6-1; 8 bases line up with TRBD1. Germline assignment: CDR1 MNHNS and CDR2 SASEGT. The CDR3 has 12 amino acids.

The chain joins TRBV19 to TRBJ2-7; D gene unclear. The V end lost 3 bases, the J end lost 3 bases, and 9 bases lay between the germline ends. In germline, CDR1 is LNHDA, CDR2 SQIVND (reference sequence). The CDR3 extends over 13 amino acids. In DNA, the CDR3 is TGTGCCAGTAGTATGTCGGGTTACTACGAGCAGTACTTC. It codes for CASSMSGYYEQYF.

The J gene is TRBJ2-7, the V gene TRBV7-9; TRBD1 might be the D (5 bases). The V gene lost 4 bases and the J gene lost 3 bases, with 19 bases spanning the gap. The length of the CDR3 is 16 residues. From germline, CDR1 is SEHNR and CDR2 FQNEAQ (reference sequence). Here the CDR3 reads CASSSRKGLDRYEQYF. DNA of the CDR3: TGTGCCAGCAGCTCTCGGAAGGGGCTCGACCGCTACGAGCAGTACTTC.